The entry that follows covers one TCR beta chain sequence. Its antigen is undetermined. Generated by immunoSEQ multiplex PCR, the TCRdb table keeps only in-frame clones and is missing some. The table lists some 320,000 clones, about nine tenths of them singletons. Germline-derived CDR1 and CDR2 are MNHEY and SVGAGI. V gave up 0 bases and J gave up 6 bases, with 11 bases separating them. CDR3 size: 14 residues. The record originates from a study of shared clonotypes between healthy human individuals. Study-wide results and limits: Large depth notwithstanding, sorted-subset sequencing proved incomplete by rarefaction. Clonotype sharing across four donors was observed for approximately 5% of naive CD4 clonotypes. Among the subsets, naive ones generally showed larger estimated richness than memory ones.

This sequence was found in a man aged 18 to 29 in good health. The sample was memory CD8+ T cells sorted from blood. The sample's subset: CD45RO+ cells pooled with CCR7-negative TemRA cells. This rearrangement joins TRBV6-5 to TRBJ1-2, with D unresolved. DNA of the CDR3: TGTGCCAGCAGTTACTCAGCAGTTTTCGATGGCTACACCTTC. Translating gives CASSYSAVFDGYTF.